This is a list of T cell receptor beta chains from one sample in a study of blood T cells in healthy people across ages. MiXCR, run by TCRdb on the 5' RACE reads, gives a single entry per CDR3 protein. The sample consists of about 1.1 million distinct CDR3 sequences, about two fifths of them appearing once. The sample taken for sequencing was blood. These receptor sequences come from a man between 18 and 35 years old in good health. The CDR3 runs from the conserved cysteine through the conserved F or W. D genes are given only for firm matches. Clone size is not always given. Where it is, it says once, few, many or a class for expanded clones.

d_gene,j_gene,v_gene,abundance,CDR3nt,CDR3aa
.,TRBJ2-3,TRBV2,.,TGTGCCAGCAGTGAACAGCTAGATACGGATACGCAGTATTTT,CASSEQLDTDTQYF
TRBD1,TRBJ1-2,TRBV6-1,.,TGTGCCAGCAGAGAACTTGCCCCCCCCGACAGGGGGTATGGCTACACCTTC,CASRELAPPDRGYGYTF
.,TRBJ2-7,TRBV21-1,few,TGTGCCAGCAGCAAAGGCGTCGGGCAGAACGCATACGAGCAGTACTTC,CASSKGVGQNAYEQYF
TRBD2,TRBJ2-1,TRBV20-1,.,TGCAGTGCTAGAGAGGAGCGGGGGGGCCTCACGAGATCCTACAATGAGCAGTTCTTC,CSAREERGGLTRSYNEQFF
TRBD2,TRBJ2-1,TRBV2,.,TGTGCCAGCAGTGAAGCGCTTAGCGGGGGTCTCTACAATGAGCAGTTCTTC,CASSEALSGGLYNEQFF
.,TRBJ1-2,TRBV27,.,TGTGCCAGCAGTTTATCGCCAGGGAGTGGCTACACCTTC,CASSLSPGSGYTF
.,TRBJ2-7,TRBV10-2,.,TGCGCCAGCAGTGTCTCGACGGGGCCCCCTTCCGAGCAGTACTTC,CASSVSTGPPSEQYF
.,TRBJ2-1,TRBV4-3,.,TGCGCCAGCAGCCAAGAGGGTCAAACCTACAATGAGCAGTTCTTC,CASSQEGQTYNEQFF
TRBD2,TRBJ2-3,TRBV9,few,TGTGCCAGCAGCGGTCCGAGGCTAAGCGGGGGGAGAAAAGATACGCAGTATTTT,CASSGPRLSGGRKDTQYF
.,TRBJ1-1,TRBV6-5,once,TGTGCCAGCAAACCCGGGCCTCAGGGAGAAGCTTTCTTT,CASKPGPQGEAFF
.,TRBJ1-1,TRBV18,.,TGTGCCAGCTCACCCTTGGGCATGAACACTGAAGCTTTCTTT,CASSPLGMNTEAFF
.,TRBJ1-6,TRBV6-2/TRBV6-3,.,TGTGCCAGCGGAGCTCTAGCACTGAATTCACCCCCCCACTTT,CASGALALNSPPHF
.,TRBJ2-5,TRBV4-3,.,TGCGCCAGCAGCCAAGATGCCAGAGGGACCCAGTACTTC,CASSQDARGTQYF
.,TRBJ1-4,TRBV12-3/TRBV12-4,.,TGTGCCGGCAGTTTTCTCCAGGTTGTGACTAATGAAAAACTGTTTTTT,CAGSFLQVVTNEKLFF
TRBD1,TRBJ2-2,TRBV20-1,.,TGCAGTGCTGGTCTACCGGGACAGGGTTGGAACGGGGAGCTGTTTTTT,CSAGLPGQGWNGELFF
.,TRBJ2-3,TRBV11-2,few,TGTGCCAGCAGCAAGACCCGGACCTATGACGGCACAGATACGCAGTATTTT,CASSKTRTYDGTDTQYF
.,TRBJ1-2,TRBV28,.,TGTGCCAGCAGGGGGGCCTACACAAACCCCTGGGGCTACACCTTC,CASRGAYTNPWGYTF
TRBD1,TRBJ2-1,TRBV6-2/TRBV6-3,.,TGTGCCAGCAGTTCCTCGGGACAGCTGCTCCGAGAGCAGTTCTTC,CASSSSGQLLREQFF
.,TRBJ2-1,TRBV2,.,TGTGCCAGCAGTACGGGTCAGCAGTTCTTC,CASSTGQQFF